This T cell receptor (beta chain) stems from a study of T cells in Graves' hyperthyroidism and ophthalmopathy. TCR beta CDR3 regions were amplified from RNA. First-round RT-PCR of the TCR CDR3 relied on the HTBI primer set. TCRdb fed the multiplex PCR reads into MiXCR, producing one record per CDR3 protein. The sample lists hundreds of thousands of distinct CDR3 sequences, about 20% occurring once. Germline lookup yields CDR1 MNHEY and CDR2 SMNVEV (reference sequence). Trimming shortened V by 0 bases and J by 1 base, and 13 bases separated the two germline ends. The CDR3 is 16 residues long. Diagnostic assessment was based on clinical symptoms, serum thyroxine and TRAb, thyroid ultrasound and orbital computed tomography. Fresh peripheral blood, 8 to 10 ml of it, supplied the PBMCs.

V and J are TRBV27 and TRBJ2-7; D may be TRBD1 (6 bases). The clonotype comes from a man in his thirties or forties with Graves' ophthalmopathy. The sequenced sample was blood. The CDR3 spells CASSLSPKQGSYEQYF. As DNA, the CDR3 is TGTGCCAGCAGTTTATCCCCCAAACAGGGATCCTACGAGCAGTACTTC.